This is a list of T cell receptor beta chains from one sample in a study of blood T cell repertoires in COVID-19. The protocol was immunoSEQ multiplex PCR, while the TCRdb copy is restricted to in-frame clones and leaves out a portion. The sample contains 95,000 to 100,000 clones, more than 80% of which appear only once. The sample taken for sequencing was peripheral blood. These receptors all stem from a human donor in a cohort sampled during active COVID-19. CDR3s include the opening cysteine and the closing phenylalanine or tryptophan. A D gene is named only where the DNA matches it firmly. The size field is filled for only some rows; it gives once, few, many or a size class.

clone_size | j_call | v_call | d_call | cdr3_length | cdr3_aa | cdr3_nt
- | TRBJ1-2 | TRBV28 | TRBD1 | 18 | CASSLIGIGFDRGYGYTF | TGTGCCAGCAGTTTAATTGGTATCGGGTTTGACAGGGGTTATGGCTACACCTTC
- | TRBJ2-3 | TRBV3-1/TRBV3-2 | TRBD2 | 15 | CASSQRLAGGGTQYF | TGTGCCAGCAGCCAGCGGCTAGCGGGAGGGGGTACGCAGTATTTT
- | TRBJ1-5 | TRBV27 | - | 14 | CASRHMEGNQPQHF | TGTGCCAGCAGACACATGGAGGGCAATCAGCCCCAGCATTTT
- | TRBJ1-1 | TRBV4-2 | - | 15 | CASSQEGADNTEAFF | TGTGCCAGCAGCCAAGAAGGCGCGGATAACACTGAAGCTTTCTTT
- | TRBJ1-1 | TRBV7-3 | TRBD1 | 14 | CASSAAAGGYRTFF | TGTGCCAGCAGCGCCGCGGCAGGGGGTTATCGAACTTTCTTT
- | TRBJ1-1 | TRBV3-1/TRBV3-2 | TRBD1 | 16 | CASSLGQGSMNTEAFF | TGTGCCAGCAGCCTTGGACAGGGTAGCATGAACACTGAAGCTTTCTTT
- | TRBJ2-5 | TRBV27 | - | 12 | CASSFRGETQYF | TGTGCCAGCAGTTTCCGCGGTGAGACCCAGTACTTC
- | TRBJ2-5 | TRBV28 | TRBD2 | 15 | CASSLGGGGVETQYF | TGTGCCAGCAGTCTTGGGGGGGGAGGTGTGGAGACCCAGTACTTC
- | TRBJ1-3 | TRBV5-3 | TRBD1 | 16 | CARSFARTGPGNTIYF | TGTGCCAGAAGCTTCGCTAGGACAGGACCTGGAAACACCATATATTTT
- | TRBJ1-4 | TRBV6-2/TRBV6-3 | TRBD1 | 17 | CASSYGQLRQGHEKLFF | TGTGCCAGCAGTTACGGTCAACTACGACAGGGGCATGAAAAACTGTTTTTT
- | TRBJ2-7 | TRBV4-2 | TRBD2 | 14 | CASSQRFGGDEQYF | TGTGCCAGCAGCCAGCGCTTTGGGGGGGACGAGCAGTACTTC
- | TRBJ1-5 | TRBV2 | TRBD1 | 18 | CASSEVGQGMMSNQPQHF | TGTGCCAGCAGTGAAGTGGGACAGGGAATGATGAGCAATCAGCCCCAGCATTTT
few | TRBJ1-3 | TRBV2 | - | 16 | CASSRSLPSSGNTIYF | TGTGCCAGCAGCCGGTCTCTTCCTAGCTCTGGAAACACCATATATTTT
- | TRBJ1-4 | TRBV18 | TRBD1 | 14 | CASSPDRVTLELFF | TGTGCCAGCTCACCGGACAGGGTCACGCTGGAACTGTTTTTT
- | TRBJ1-5 | TRBV19 | TRBD1 | 15 | CASSEGTVSNQPQHF | TGTGCCAGTAGTGAGGGGACAGTTAGCAATCAGCCCCAGCATTTT
- | TRBJ1-2 | TRBV6-5 | TRBD1 | 12 | CASGQGWAGYTF | TGTGCCAGCGGACAGGGGTGGGCTGGCTACACCTTC
- | TRBJ2-1 | TRBV3-1/TRBV3-2 | TRBD2 | 16 | CASSRRGGSSYNEQFF | TGTGCCAGCAGCCGACGGGGGGGGAGCTCCTACAATGAGCAGTTCTTC
- | TRBJ2-1 | TRBV19 | TRBD2 | 16 | CASSKTTPAGGDEQFF | TGTGCCAGTAGCAAAACCACTCCCGCGGGAGGAGATGAGCAGTTCTTC
once | TRBJ1-5 | TRBV5-1 | TRBD1 | 15 | CASSSGQNSNQPQHF | TGCGCCAGCAGCTCGGGACAGAATAGCAATCAGCCCCAGCATTTT
- | TRBJ1-1 | TRBV5-1 | - | 14 | CASSLGAGYAEAFF | TGCGCCAGCAGCTTGGGTGCAGGGTACGCTGAAGCTTTCTTT
- | TRBJ1-1 | TRBV3-1/TRBV3-2 | - | 15 | CASSQDRRENTEAFF | TGTGCCAGCAGCCAAGATCGTCGGGAAAACACTGAAGCTTTCTTT
- | TRBJ1-5 | TRBV6-5 | TRBD1 | 14 | CASSPGQGGQPQHF | TGTGCCAGCAGCCCCGGACAGGGGGGTCAGCCCCAGCATTTT
- | TRBJ2-4 | TRBV6-5 | TRBD1 | 16 | CASSYGTGGAKNIQYF | TGTGCCAGCAGTTATGGGACAGGGGGAGCCAAAAACATTCAGTACTTC
- | TRBJ2-2 | TRBV18 | - | 15 | CASSPGGANTGELFF | TGTGCCAGCTCACCCGGCGGGGCGAACACCGGGGAGCTGTTTTTT
- | TRBJ2-1 | TRBV11-3 | - | 15 | CASSLDRAGVGEQFF | TGTGCCAGCAGCTTAGATCGGGCAGGGGTGGGTGAGCAGTTCTTC
- | TRBJ1-5 | TRBV6-4 | TRBD1 | 14 | CASSEEQGNQPQHF | TGTGCCAGCAGTGAGGAACAGGGGAATCAGCCCCAGCATTTT
- | TRBJ2-7 | TRBV18 | TRBD2 | 16 | CASSPPGLAGFYEQYF | TGTGCCAGCTCACCGCCGGGACTAGCGGGATTCTACGAGCAGTACTTC
- | TRBJ2-2 | TRBV7-8 | TRBD2 | 16 | CASSQAGATGTGELFF | TGTGCCAGCAGCCAAGCGGGGGCAACGGGTACCGGGGAGCTGTTTTTT
few | TRBJ1-1 | TRBV6-5 | TRBD1 | 13 | CASHRTGNTEAFF | TGTGCCAGCCACAGGACAGGGAACACTGAAGCTTTCTTT